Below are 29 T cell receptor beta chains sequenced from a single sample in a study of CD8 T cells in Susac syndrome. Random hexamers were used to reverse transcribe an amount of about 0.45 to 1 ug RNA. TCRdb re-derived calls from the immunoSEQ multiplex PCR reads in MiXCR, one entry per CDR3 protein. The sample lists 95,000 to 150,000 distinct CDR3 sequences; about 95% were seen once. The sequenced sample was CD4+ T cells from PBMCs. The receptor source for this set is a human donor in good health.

The CDR3, as DNA: TGCAGTGCTAATCTGGGACAGGCGAACACTGAAGCTTTCTTT. Protein sequence: CSANLGQANTEAFF. V is TRBV20-1 and J is TRBJ1-1, with 8 bases identical to TRBD1. The CDR3 consists of 14 residues. The V segment lost 4 bases and the J segment 1 base; nucleotides outside the gene matches: 5. Germline-derived CDR1 and CDR2 are DFQATT and SNEGSKA (reference sequence).

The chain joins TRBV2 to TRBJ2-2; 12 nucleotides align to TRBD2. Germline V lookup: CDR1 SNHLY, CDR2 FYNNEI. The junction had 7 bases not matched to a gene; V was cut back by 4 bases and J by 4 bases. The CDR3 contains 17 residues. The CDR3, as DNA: TGTGCCAGCAGTGCCGGGACTAGCGGGCGGAGCACCGGGGAGCTGTTTTTT. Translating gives CASSAGTSGRSTGELFF.

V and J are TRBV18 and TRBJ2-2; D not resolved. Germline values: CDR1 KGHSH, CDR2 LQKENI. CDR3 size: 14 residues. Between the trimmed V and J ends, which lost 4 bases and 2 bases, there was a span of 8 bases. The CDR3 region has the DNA TGTGCCAGCTCACGAAGCGATAACACCGGGGAGCTGTTTTTT. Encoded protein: CASSRSDNTGELFF.

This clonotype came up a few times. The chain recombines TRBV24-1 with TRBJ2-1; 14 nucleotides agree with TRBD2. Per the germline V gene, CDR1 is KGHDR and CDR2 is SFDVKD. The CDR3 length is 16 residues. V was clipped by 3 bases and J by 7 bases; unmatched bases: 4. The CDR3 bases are TGTGCCACCAGTGATCCCGGGACTAGCGGGGGAAATGAGCAGTTCTTC. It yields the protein CATSDPGTSGGNEQFF.

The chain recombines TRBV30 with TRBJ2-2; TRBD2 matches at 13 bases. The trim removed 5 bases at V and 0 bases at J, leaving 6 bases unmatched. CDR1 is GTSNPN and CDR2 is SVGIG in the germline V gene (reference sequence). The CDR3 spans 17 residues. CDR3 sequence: CAWSGTSGVTNTGELFF. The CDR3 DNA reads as TGTGCCTGGTCCGGGACTAGCGGGGTCACGAACACCGGGGAGCTGTTTTTT.

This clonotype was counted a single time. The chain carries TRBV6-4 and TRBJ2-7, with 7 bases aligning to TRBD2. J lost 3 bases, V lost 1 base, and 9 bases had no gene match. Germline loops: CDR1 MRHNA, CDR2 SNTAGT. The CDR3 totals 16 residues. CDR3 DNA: TGTGCCAGCAGTGACTTCAAGCGGGATGGGTGCTACGAGCAGTACTTC. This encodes CASSDFKRDGCYEQYF.

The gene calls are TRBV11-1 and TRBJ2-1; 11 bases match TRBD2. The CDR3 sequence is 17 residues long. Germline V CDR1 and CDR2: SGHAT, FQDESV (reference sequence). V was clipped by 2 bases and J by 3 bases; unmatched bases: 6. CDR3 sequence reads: CASSLHLAGGFYNEQFF. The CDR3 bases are TGTGCCAGCAGCTTACATTTAGCGGGAGGGTTCTACAATGAGCAGTTCTTC.

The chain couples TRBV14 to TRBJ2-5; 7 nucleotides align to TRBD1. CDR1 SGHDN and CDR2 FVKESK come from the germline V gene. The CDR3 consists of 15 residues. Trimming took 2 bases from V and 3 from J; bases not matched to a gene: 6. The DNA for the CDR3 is TGTGCCAGCAGCCAACGACAGGGCGAAAAAGAGACCCAGTACTTC. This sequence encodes CASSQRQGEKETQYF.

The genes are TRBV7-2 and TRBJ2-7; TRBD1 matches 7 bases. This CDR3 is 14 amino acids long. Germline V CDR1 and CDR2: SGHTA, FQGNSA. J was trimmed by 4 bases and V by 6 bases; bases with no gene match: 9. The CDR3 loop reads CASRKSGQRYEQYF. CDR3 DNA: TGTGCCAGCAGAAAATCGGGACAGCGTTACGAGCAGTACTTC.

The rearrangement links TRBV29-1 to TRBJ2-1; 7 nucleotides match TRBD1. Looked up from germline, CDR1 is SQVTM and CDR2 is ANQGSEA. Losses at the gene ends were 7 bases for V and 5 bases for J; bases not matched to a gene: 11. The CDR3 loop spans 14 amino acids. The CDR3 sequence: CSAPRQGNHNEQFF. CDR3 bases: TGCAGCGCCCCACGACAGGGAAACCACAATGAGCAGTTCTTC.

The CDR3 loop is CASRGGETGELFF. The CDR3 DNA sequence: TGTGCCAGTCGAGGGGGGGAGACCGGGGAGCTGTTTTTT. The chain recombines TRBV19 with TRBJ2-2, with D perhaps TRBD2 (7 bases). Germline CDR1 reads LNHDA; CDR2 reads SQIVND (reference sequence). The V gene lost 8 bases and the J gene lost 5 bases, with 12 bases spanning the gap. This CDR3 has 13 amino acids. Full variable domain (rest looked up from reference TRBV19 and TRBJ2-2): DGGITQSPKYLFRKEGQNVTLSCEQNLNHDAMYWYRQDPGQGLRLIYYSQIVNDFQKGDIAEGYSVSREKKESFPLTVTSAQKNPTAFYLCASRGGETGELFFGEGSRLTVL.

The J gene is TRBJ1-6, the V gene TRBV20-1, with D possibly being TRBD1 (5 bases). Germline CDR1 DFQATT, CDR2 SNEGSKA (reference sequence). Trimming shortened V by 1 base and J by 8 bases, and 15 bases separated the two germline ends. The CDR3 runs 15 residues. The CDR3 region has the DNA TGCAGTGCTAGAGGGCCAGGGAGATCGGATTCACCCCTCCACTTT. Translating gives CSARGPGRSDSPLHF.

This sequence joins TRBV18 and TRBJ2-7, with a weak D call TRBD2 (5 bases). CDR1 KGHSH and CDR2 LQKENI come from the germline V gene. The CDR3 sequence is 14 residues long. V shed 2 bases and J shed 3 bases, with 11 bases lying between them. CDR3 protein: CASSPEGLNYEQYF. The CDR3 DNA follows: TGTGCCAGCTCACCAGAAGGACTTAACTACGAGCAGTACTTC.

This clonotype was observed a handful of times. The CDR3 coding sequence is TGTGCCTGGAGGGGGAGCGCCAAGACCCAGTACTTC. Translating gives CAWRGSAKTQYF. The rearrangement joins TRBV30 to TRBJ2-5; D is perhaps TRBD2 (5 bases). The CDR3 contains 12 residues. The V gene's germline CDR1 is GTSNPN and CDR2 SVGIG (reference sequence). V lost 3 bases, J lost 6 bases, and 11 bases lay in between. Based on the CDR3 plus reference TRBV30 and TRBJ2-5, the full variable domain is SQTIHQWPATLVQPVGSPLSLECTVEGTSNPNLYWYRQAAGRGLQLLFYSVGIGQISSEVPQNLSASRPQDRQFILSSKKLLLSDSGFYLCAWRGSAKTQYFGPGTRLLVL.

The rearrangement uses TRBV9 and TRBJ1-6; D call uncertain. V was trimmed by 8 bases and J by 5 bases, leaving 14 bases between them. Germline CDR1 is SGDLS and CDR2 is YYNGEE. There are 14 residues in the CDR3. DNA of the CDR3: TGTGCCAGTCGCCCGGGAGCAAATAATTCACCCCTCCACTTT. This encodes CASRPGANNSPLHF.

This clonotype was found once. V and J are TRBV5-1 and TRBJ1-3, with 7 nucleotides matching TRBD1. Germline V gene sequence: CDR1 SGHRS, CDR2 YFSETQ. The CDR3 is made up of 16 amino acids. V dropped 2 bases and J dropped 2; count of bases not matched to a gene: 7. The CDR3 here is CASSLGQAATGNTIYF. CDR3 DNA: TGCGCCAGCAGCTTAGGACAGGCGGCGACTGGAAACACCATATATTTT.

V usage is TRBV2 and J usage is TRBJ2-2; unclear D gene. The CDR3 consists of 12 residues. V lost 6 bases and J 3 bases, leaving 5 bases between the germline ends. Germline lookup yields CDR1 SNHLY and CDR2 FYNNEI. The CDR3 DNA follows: TGTGCCAGCAGGGTAGACACCGGGGAGCTGTTTTTT. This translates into CASRVDTGELFF. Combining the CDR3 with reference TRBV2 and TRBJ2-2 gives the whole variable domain EPEVTQTPSHQVTQMGQEVILRCVPISNHLYFYWYRQILGQKVEFLVSFYNNEISEKSEIFDDQFSVERPDGSNFTLKIRSTKLEDSAMYFCASRVDTGELFFGEGSRLTVL.

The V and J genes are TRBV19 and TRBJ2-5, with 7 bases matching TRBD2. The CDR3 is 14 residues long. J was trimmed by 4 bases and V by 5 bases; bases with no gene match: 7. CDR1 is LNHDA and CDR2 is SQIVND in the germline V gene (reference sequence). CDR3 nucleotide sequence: TGTGCCAGTAGTCCCCGGACGGGAGGAGAGACCCAGTACTTC. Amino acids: CASSPRTGGETQYF.

CDR3 sequence reads: CASSRKRPGDYGYTF. The CDR3 DNA is TGTGCCAGCAGCCGGAAACGGCCGGGTGACTATGGCTACACCTTC. The chain carries TRBV5-6 and TRBJ1-2; unclear D gene. The CDR3 length is 15 residues. Trimming left V 4 bases short and J 3 bases short, with 16 bases between. Per germline, CDR1 SGHDT and CDR2 YYEEEE.

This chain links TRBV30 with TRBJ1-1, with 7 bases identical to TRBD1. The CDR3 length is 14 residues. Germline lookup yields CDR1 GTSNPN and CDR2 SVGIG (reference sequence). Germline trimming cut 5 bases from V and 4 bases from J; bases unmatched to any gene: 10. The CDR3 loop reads CAWARQGSATEAFF. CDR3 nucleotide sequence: TGTGCCTGGGCTAGACAGGGTTCGGCCACTGAAGCTTTCTTT.

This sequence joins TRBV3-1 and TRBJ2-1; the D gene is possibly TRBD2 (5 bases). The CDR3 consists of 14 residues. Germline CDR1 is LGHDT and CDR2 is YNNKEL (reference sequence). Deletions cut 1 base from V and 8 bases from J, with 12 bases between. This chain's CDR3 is CASSQGSVGYEQFF. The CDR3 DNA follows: TGTGCCAGCAGCCAAGGTAGCGTCGGCTATGAGCAGTTCTTC.

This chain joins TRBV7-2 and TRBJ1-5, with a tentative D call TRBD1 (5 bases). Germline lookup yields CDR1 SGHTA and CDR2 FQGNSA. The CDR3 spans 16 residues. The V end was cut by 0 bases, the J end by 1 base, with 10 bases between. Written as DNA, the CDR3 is TGTGCCAGCAGCTTAGCGGCAGGGAACAGCAATCAGCCCCAGCATTTT. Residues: CASSLAAGNSNQPQHF.

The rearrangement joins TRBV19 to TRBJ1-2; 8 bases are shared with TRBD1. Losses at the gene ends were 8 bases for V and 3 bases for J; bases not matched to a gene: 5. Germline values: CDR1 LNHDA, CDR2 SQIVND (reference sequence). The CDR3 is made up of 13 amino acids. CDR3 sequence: CASSDRADYGYTF. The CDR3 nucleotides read TGTGCCAGTTCGGACAGGGCAGACTATGGCTACACCTTC.

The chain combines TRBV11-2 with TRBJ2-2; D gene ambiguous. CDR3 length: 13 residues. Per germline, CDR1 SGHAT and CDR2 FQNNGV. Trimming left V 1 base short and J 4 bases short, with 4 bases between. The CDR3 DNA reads TGTGCCAGCAGCTTAGCGGGCACCGGGGAGCTGTTTTTT. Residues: CASSLAGTGELFF.

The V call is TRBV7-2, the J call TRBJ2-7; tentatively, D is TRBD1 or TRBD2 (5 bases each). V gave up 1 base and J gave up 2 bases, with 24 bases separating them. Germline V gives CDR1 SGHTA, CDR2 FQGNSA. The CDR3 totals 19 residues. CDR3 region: CASSLVSPNSGDLPYEQYF. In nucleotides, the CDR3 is TGTGCCAGCAGCTTAGTGTCCCCAAACTCCGGGGACCTACCCTACGAGCAGTACTTC.

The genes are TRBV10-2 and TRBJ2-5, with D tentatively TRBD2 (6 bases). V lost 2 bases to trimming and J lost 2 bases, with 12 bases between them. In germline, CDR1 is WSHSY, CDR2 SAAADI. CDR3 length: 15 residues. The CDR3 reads CASSENAGRQETQYF. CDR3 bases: TGCGCCAGCAGTGAGAATGCGGGAAGGCAAGAGACCCAGTACTTC.

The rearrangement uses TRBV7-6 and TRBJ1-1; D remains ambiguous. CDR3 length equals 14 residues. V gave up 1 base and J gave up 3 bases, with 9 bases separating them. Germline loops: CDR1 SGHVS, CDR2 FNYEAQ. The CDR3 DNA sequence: TGTGCCAGCAGCTTAGGATCTCTTGACACTGAAGCTTTCTTT. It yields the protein CASSLGSLDTEAFF.

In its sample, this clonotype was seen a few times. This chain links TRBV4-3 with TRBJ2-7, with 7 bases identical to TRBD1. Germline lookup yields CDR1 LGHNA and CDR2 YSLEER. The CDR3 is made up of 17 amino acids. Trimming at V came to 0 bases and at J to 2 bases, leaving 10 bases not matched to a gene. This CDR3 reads CASSQDLVQGLTYEQYF. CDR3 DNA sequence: TGCGCCAGCAGCCAAGATCTCGTACAGGGGCTTACCTACGAGCAGTACTTC.

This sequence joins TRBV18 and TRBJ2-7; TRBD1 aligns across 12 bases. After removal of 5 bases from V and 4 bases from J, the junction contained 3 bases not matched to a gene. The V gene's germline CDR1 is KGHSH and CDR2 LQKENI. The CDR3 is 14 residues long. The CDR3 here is CASSLGQGAYEQYF. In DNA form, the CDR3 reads TGTGCCAGCTCATTGGGACAGGGGGCTTACGAGCAGTACTTC.